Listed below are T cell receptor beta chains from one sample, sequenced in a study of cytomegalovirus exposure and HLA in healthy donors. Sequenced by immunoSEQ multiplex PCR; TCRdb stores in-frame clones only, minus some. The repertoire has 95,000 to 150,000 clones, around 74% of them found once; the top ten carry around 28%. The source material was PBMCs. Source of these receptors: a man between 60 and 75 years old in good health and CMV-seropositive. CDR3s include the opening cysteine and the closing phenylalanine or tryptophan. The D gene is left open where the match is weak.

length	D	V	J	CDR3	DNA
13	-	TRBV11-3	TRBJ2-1	CASSLDPNNEQFF	TGTGCCAGCAGCTTAGACCCCAACAATGAGCAGTTCTTC
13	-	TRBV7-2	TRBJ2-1	CASSLGSHNEQFF	TGTGCCAGCTCATTGGGGAGCCACAATGAGCAGTTCTTC
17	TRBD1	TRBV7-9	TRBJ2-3	CASSWPKQGAEIDTQYF	TGTGCCAGCAGCTGGCCAAAACAGGGGGCCGAGATAGATACGCAGTATTTT
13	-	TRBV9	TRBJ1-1	CASSVGAGREAFF	TGTGCCAGCAGCGTAGGAGCGGGAAGGGAAGCTTTCTTT
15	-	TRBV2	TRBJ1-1	CASSALPTSGTEAFF	TGTGCCAGCAGTGCACTCCCCACATCGGGCACTGAAGCTTTCTTT
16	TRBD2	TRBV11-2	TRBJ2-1	CASSLVGGGGAYEQFF	TGTGCCAGCAGCTTAGTCGGTGGCGGGGGGGCCTATGAGCAGTTCTTC
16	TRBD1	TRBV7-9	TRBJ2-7	CASSLQRQGSSYEQYF	TGTGCCAGCAGCTTACAGCGACAGGGGAGCTCCTACGAGCAGTACTTC
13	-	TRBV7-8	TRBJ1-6	CASSLVVNSPLHF	TGTGCCAGCAGCTTAGTAGTCAATTCACCCCTCCACTTT
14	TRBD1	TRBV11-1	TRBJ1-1	CASSLPTGGTEAFF	TGTGCCAGCAGCTTACCAACAGGGGGCACTGAAGCTTTCTTT
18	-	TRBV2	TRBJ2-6	CASRPQQAKNSGANGLTF	TGTGCCAGCAGGCCCCAACAGGCCAAAAACTCTGGGGCCAACGGCCTGACTTTC
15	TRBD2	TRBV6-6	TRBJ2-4	CASSYLSGGGGIQYF	TGTGCCAGCAGTTACCTATCGGGGGGGGGAGGCATTCAGTACTTC
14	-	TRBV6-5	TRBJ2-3	CASSYRGTGDTQYF	TGTGCCAGCAGTTACAGGGGAACTGGGGATACGCAGTATTTT